This T cell receptor beta chain comes out of a study of blood T cell repertoires in COVID-19. Across the whole study: Sample material is recorded as cDNA or gDNA derived from T cells, B-cell-depleted T cells, or PBMCs.

The CDR3 consists of 11 residues. Trimming shortened V by 3 bases and J by 9 bases, and 8 bases separated the two germline ends. Germline V CDR1 and CDR2: DFQATT, SNEGSKA (reference sequence). Either two negative PCRs, clearance, or symptom resolution qualified Cohort 3 donors as recovered. As processed by the authors: Estimation of nucleated cell counts was performed using reference gene primer amplification. Assay used: immunoSEQ multiplex PCR; TCRdb lists only in-frame clones, some missing. For V, J and clone size, that table is used; D and trimming come from the DNA. Of roughly 190,000 clones in the sample, 84% were seen once.

This chain joins TRBV20-1 and TRBJ2-2; possibly TRBD2 for D (6 bases). Sequences were obtained from PBMCs or T cells enriched from blood (not recorded which). The sequence came from a woman in her thirties who had recovered from COVID-19. The DNA of the CDR3 is TGCAGTGCTAGGGGGGACTGGGAGCTGTTTTTT. Its protein is CSARGDWELFF.